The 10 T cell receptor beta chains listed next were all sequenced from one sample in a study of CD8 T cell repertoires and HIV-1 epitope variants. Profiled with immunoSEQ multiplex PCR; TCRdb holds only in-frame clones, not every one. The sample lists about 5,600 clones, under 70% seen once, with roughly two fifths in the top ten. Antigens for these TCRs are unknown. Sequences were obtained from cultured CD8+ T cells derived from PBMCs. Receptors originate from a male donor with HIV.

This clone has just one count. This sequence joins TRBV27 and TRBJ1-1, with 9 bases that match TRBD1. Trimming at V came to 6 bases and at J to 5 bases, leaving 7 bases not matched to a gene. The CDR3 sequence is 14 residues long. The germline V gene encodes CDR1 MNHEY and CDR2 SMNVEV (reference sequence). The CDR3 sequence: CASRYRGPVTEAFF. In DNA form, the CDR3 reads TGTGCCAGCAGATACAGGGGGCCGGTGACTGAAGCTTTCTTT.

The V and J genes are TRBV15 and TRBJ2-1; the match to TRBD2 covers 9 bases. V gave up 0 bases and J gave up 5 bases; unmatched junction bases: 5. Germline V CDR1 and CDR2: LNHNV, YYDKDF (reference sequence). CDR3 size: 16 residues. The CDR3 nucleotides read TGTGCCACCAGCAGAGAGAGGACTAGCGTAGACAATGAGCAGTTCTTC. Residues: CATSRERTSVDNEQFF.

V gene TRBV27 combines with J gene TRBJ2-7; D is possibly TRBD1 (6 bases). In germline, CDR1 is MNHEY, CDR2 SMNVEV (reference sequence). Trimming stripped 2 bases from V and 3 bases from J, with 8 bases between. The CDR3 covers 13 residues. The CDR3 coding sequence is TGTGCCAGCAGTTTAGCGACAGGCTACGAGCAGTACTTC. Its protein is CASSLATGYEQYF.

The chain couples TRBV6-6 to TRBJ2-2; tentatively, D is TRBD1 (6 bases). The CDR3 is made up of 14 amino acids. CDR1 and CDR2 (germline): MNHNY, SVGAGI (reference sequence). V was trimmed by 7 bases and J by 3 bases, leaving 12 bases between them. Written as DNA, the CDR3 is TGTGCCAGCACCAAGACAGGTGACACCGGGGAGCTGTTTTTT. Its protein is CASTKTGDTGELFF.

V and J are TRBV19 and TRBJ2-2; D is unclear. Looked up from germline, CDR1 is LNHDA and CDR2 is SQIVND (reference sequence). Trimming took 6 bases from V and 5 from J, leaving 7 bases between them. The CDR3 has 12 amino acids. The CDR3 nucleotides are TGTGCCAGTAGGCGAACTACCGGGGAGCTGTTTTTT. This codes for CASRRTTGELFF.

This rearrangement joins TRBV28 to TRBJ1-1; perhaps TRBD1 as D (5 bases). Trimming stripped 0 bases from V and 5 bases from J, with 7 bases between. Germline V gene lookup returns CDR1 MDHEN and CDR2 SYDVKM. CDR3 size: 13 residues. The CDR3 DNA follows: TGTGCCAGCAGTTTATGGCGGGGGACTGAAGCTTTCTTT. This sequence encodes CASSLWRGTEAFF. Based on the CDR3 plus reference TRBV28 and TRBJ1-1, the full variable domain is DVKVTQSSRYLVKRTGEKVFLECVQDMDHENMFWYRQDPGLGLRLIYFSYDVKMKEKGDIPEGYSVSREKKERFSLILESASTNQTSMYLCASSLWRGTEAFFGQGTRLTVV.

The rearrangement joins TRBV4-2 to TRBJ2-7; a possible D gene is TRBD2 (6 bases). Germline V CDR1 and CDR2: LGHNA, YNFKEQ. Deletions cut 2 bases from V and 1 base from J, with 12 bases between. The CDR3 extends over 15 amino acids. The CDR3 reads CASSQRGRESYEQYF. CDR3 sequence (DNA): TGTGCCAGCAGCCAAAGGGGCCGGGAGTCCTACGAGCAGTACTTC.

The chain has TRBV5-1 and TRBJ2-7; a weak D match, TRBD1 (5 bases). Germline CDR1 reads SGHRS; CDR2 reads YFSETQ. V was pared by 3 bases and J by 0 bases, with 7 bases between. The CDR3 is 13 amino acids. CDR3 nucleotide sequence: TGCGCCAGCAGCTCCGACAGCTCCTACGAGCAGTACTTC. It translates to CASSSDSSYEQYF.

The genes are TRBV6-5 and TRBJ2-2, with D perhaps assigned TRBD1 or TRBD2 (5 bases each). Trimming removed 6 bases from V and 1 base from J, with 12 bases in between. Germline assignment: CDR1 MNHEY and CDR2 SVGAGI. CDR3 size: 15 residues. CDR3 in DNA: TGTGCCAGCAGGGGGAGACAGAAGAACACCGGGGAGCTGTTTTTT. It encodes CASRGRQKNTGELFF.

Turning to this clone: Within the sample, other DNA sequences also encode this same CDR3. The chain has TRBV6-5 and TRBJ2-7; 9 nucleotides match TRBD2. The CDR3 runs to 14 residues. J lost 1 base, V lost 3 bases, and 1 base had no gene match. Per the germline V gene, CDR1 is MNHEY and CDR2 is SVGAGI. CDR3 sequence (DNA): TGTGCCAGCAGTTATAGCGGGGGTTCCTACGAGCAGTACTTC. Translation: CASSYSGGSYEQYF.